The rows below give T cell receptor beta chains drawn from one sample of a study of brain metastases from non-small cell lung cancer. Sequencing was performed with immunoSEQ multiplex PCR; in TCRdb, only in-frame clones are kept and a portion is missing. The table shows thousands of clones, with roughly four fifths occurring only once. The sequenced sample was primary lung tumor tissue. These receptors originate from a donor at least 40 years old with non-small cell lung cancer. Both conserved end residues are part of each CDR3. Fields, in order: V gene, J gene, clone size, CDR3 length, CDR3 protein. Size is stated for part of the rows, as once, few or many counts, or as a class when the clone is expanded.

>TRBV6-1|TRBJ1-5|.|16
CASSEVGRYSNQPQHF
>TRBV29-1|TRBJ2-7|once|13
CSVGQGEGYEQYF
>TRBV3-1/TRBV3-2|TRBJ2-3|.|18
CASSQDLFGLAGTDTQYF
>TRBV14|TRBJ2-5|.|19
CASSQDKGGGQWNQETQYF
>TRBV15|TRBJ2-5|.|12
CATSRRVETQYF
>TRBV24-1|TRBJ2-3|.|18
CATSDPGLAGGRPDTQYF
>TRBV5-1|TRBJ2-3|.|16
CASSLGAAGGIDTQYF
>TRBV5-6|TRBJ1-1|.|12
CASSRTATEAFF
>TRBV3-1/TRBV3-2|TRBJ2-1|once|16
CASSQDKLAVYNEQFF
>TRBV6-1|TRBJ2-7|.|11
CASSEPLALCF
>TRBV19|TRBJ1-1|.|14
CASSIGEVNTEAFF
>TRBV6-5|TRBJ2-7|few|13
CASSHQQGHEQYF
>TRBV6-6|TRBJ2-7|.|13
CASSPGQGAEQYF
>TRBV18|TRBJ2-1|.|12
CASSPMGNEQFF
>TRBV9|TRBJ2-3|.|15
CASSVASSGTDTQYF
>TRBV6-5|TRBJ2-7|.|15
CASRMGPHSSYEQYF
>TRBV7-3|TRBJ2-1|.|12
CASSLTDAREFF
>TRBV5-1|TRBJ2-7|.|14
CASSFRQKAGEQYF
>TRBV7-6|TRBJ2-6|.|15
CASSRGRSGANVLTF
>TRBV5-4|TRBJ2-5|.|14
CASSIDRGPSTQYF
>TRBV15|TRBJ2-1|.|15
CATSRGGAGVGEQFF
>TRBV18|TRBJ2-2|.|16
CASSWGRSANTGELFF
>TRBV3-1/TRBV3-2|TRBJ2-5|.|16
CASSQEPPAVQGTQYF
>TRBV5-6|TRBJ2-3|.|17
CASSTLFQRDSTDTQYF
>TRBV20-1|TRBJ2-1|few|15
CSASFAEVGYNEQFF
>TRBV14|TRBJ2-2|.|13
CASSQTYTGELFF
>TRBV21-1|TRBJ2-5|.|16
CASTVSGGVARETQYF
>TRBV27|TRBJ1-6|.|16
CASSLLAEGENSPLHF
>TRBV3-1/TRBV3-2|TRBJ1-6|once|16
CASSQTGRRGGSPLHF
>TRBV6-5|TRBJ2-3|.|13
CASIDSGTDTQYF
>TRBV6-6|TRBJ1-6|.|14
CASSDRVNNSPLHF
>TRBV6-5|TRBJ1-1|.|15
CATPGQGVLFTEAFF
>TRBV9|TRBJ2-1|once|17
CASSVPGLAEFYNEQFF
>TRBV6-5|TRBJ1-1|.|15
CASSRITGTGIEAFF
>TRBV19|TRBJ1-5|.|14
CASSIVTGVQPQHF
>TRBV3-1/TRBV3-2|TRBJ1-1|.|13
CASSQDRGAQAFF
>TRBV25-1|TRBJ2-5|.|15
CASSPLAGEEETQYF
>TRBV29-1|TRBJ2-2|.|14
CSVGSGGTTGKLFF
>TRBV7-9|TRBJ2-5|.|14
CASSLKNRDETQYF
>TRBV4-1|TRBJ1-2|.|14
CASSLPVANYGYTF
>TRBV27|TRBJ1-1|.|14
CASSLSRGGGATFF
>TRBV5-6|TRBJ1-1|.|15
CASRGTGVMNTEAFF
>TRBV6-5|TRBJ2-1|.|15
CASSYSQGLLDEQFF
>TRBV24-1|TRBJ1-5|.|15
CATNNLGAGDQPQHF
>TRBV6-5|TRBJ2-7|.|13
CASSHQQGHEQYF
>TRBV10-3|TRBJ2-1|.|17
CAISLKGGGRAFNEQFF
>TRBV29-1|TRBJ1-2|.|12
CSVTLTGNGYTF
>TRBV10-3|TRBJ2-7|.|15
CAISPRDRGLDEQYF
>TRBV10-2|TRBJ2-1|.|19
CASRPVGAGVPSMYNEQFF
>TRBV4-1|TRBJ1-4|.|15
CASSQVQGGLEKLFF
>TRBV11-2|TRBJ1-2|.|14
CASSRTRQGDGYTF
>TRBV5-1|TRBJ2-7|.|13
CASSWTGAYEQYF
>TRBV7-3|TRBJ2-7|.|13
CASSLGQPYEQYF
>TRBV11-3|TRBJ2-3|once|15
CASSLTGVSTDTQYF
>TRBV15|TRBJ2-5|.|15
CATSRDLGEEETQYF
>TRBV4-1|TRBJ2-1|.|15
CASSQIGSLHNEQFF
>TRBV5-4|TRBJ2-1|.|15
CASSWRGGPWNEQFF
>TRBV2|TRBJ2-6|.|15
CASSGLGSGANVLTF